A single sample is the source of the 25 T cell receptor beta chains below, sequenced in a study of T-cell memory formation after mild COVID-19. Via MiXCR, TCRdb re-called the 5' RACE reads, giving one row per CDR3 protein. The data hold about 210,000 distinct CDR3 sequences, with about 27% observed a single time. Sequencing was carried out using PBMCs or a T cell subset sorted from them (not recorded which). Receptors were obtained from an adult woman who had mild COVID-19 (a few samples of this study predate the infection). Cell type and time point are not known.

This chain uses TRBV2 with TRBJ2-7; D ambiguous. Germline values: CDR1 SNHLY, CDR2 FYNNEI. V was cut by 3 bases and J by 5 bases, with 11 bases left in between. The CDR3 length is 13 residues. The CDR3 coding sequence is TGTGCCAGCAGTGACATTCCAGCCCACGAGCAGTACTTC. Residues: CASSDIPAHEQYF.

This clonotype has a single count. The chain employs TRBV7-8 and TRBJ1-1; 11 bases match TRBD1. The germline V gene encodes CDR1 SGHVS and CDR2 FQNEAQ. The CDR3 is made up of 15 amino acids. V shed 5 bases and J 4 bases; nucleotides not matched to a gene: 6. The CDR3 sequence: CASSQRTGGPTEAFF. The DNA for the CDR3 is TGTGCCAGCAGCCAAAGGACAGGGGGCCCCACTGAAGCTTTCTTT.

This rearrangement joins TRBV27 to TRBJ2-1; 7 bases agree with TRBD2. The CDR3 length is 16 residues. J gave up 1 base and V 8 bases, and 11 bases lay outside the gene matches. The germline V gene encodes CDR1 MNHEY and CDR2 SMNVEV (reference sequence). CDR3 DNA: TGTGCCAGCTCAGCGCTAGCGGATGGGTCCTACAATGAGCAGTTCTTC. Protein: CASSALADGSYNEQFF.

This clonotype has just a few counts. V usage is TRBV29-1 and J usage is TRBJ1-1; TRBD1 aligns across 7 bases. The CDR3 spans 14 residues. From germline, CDR1 is SQVTM and CDR2 ANQGSEA. Trimming took 5 bases from V and 0 from J; bases not matched to a gene: 6. The CDR3 DNA sequence: TGCAGCGTTCGGACAGGAAGCATGAACACTGAAGCTTTCTTT. It specifies CSVRTGSMNTEAFF.

This clonotype was seen only a few times. V is TRBV7-8 and J is TRBJ2-5; no clear D gene. V dropped 5 bases and J dropped 4 bases, with 14 bases sitting between them. The V gene's germline CDR1 is SGHVS and CDR2 FQNEAQ. This CDR3 region has 14 residues. CDR3 sequence (DNA): TGTGCCAGCAGCAGGCGCAATCCAGCAGAGACCCAGTACTTC. The encoded protein is CASSRRNPAETQYF. The full variable domain, its missing parts supplied by reference TRBV7-8 and TRBJ2-5, is GAGVSQSPRYKVAKRGQDVALRCDPISGHVSLFWYQQALGQGPEFLTYFQNEAQLDKSGLPSDRFFAERPEGSVSTLKIQRTQQEDSAVYLCASSRRNPAETQYFGPGTRLLVL.

The chain has TRBV7-2 and TRBJ1-1; the D is unclear. The CDR3 contains 13 residues. The germline V and J ends were trimmed by 2 bases and 10 bases, with 14 bases remaining between them. Per germline, CDR1 SGHTA and CDR2 FQGNSA. CDR3 amino acids: CASSLPMTVGAFF. The CDR3 nucleotides are TGTGCCAGCAGCTTACCAATGACTGTAGGAGCTTTCTTT.

This clonotype has only a few counts. V usage is TRBV5-1 and J usage is TRBJ2-2; 8 nucleotides align to TRBD1. The CDR3 runs 16 residues. The ends lost 0 bases at V and 7 bases at J; junction bases unmatched: 8. Germline loops: CDR1 SGHRS, CDR2 YFSETQ. This chain's CDR3 is CASSLAEAGTGGELFF. For the CDR3, the DNA is TGCGCCAGCAGCTTGGCCGAGGCCGGGACAGGCGGGGAGCTGTTTTTT. Full variable domain (missing parts from reference TRBV5-1 and TRBJ2-2): KAGVTQTPRYLIKTRGQQVTLSCSPISGHRSVSWYQQTPGQGLQFLFEYFSETQRNKGNFPGRFSGRQFSNSRSEMNVSTLELGDSALYLCASSLAEAGTGGELFFGEGSRLTVL.

The rearrangement uses TRBV5-1 and TRBJ2-5; the D is unclear. Trimming took off 5 bases at V and 3 bases at J, with 5 bases between the two ends. CDR1 and CDR2 from the germline V gene are SGHRS and YFSETQ. The CDR3 loop spans 11 amino acids. CDR3 loop: CASRGKETQYF. The CDR3 DNA reads as TGCGCCAGCAGAGGAAAAGAGACCCAGTACTTC.

This clonotype was seen more than once but under ten times. The CDR3 loop is CASSSDRSLYGYTF. The CDR3 nucleotides are TGTGCCAGCAGCTCGGACAGGTCCCTGTATGGCTACACCTTC. This chain joins TRBV13 and TRBJ1-2; 7 bases fit TRBD1. The CDR3 has 14 residues. Germline CDR1 is PRHDT and CDR2 is FYEKMQ (reference sequence). After removal of 4 bases from V and 5 bases from J, the junction contained 7 bases not matched to a gene.

The sample holds many counts of this clonotype. This chain connects TRBV11-1 to TRBJ1-1; D is undetermined. From germline, CDR1 is SGHAT and CDR2 FQDESV (reference sequence). The V and J ends lost 3 bases and 3 bases respectively, with 17 bases between them. This CDR3 spans 16 amino acids. The CDR3 DNA sequence: TGTGCCAGCAGCTTGCTAATTGGTTTTACGGACACTGAAGCTTTCTTT. Protein sequence: CASSLLIGFTDTEAFF.

This chain connects TRBV12-3 or TRBV12-4 to TRBJ2-7; the D gene is possibly TRBD2 (6 bases). The CDR3 has 15 amino acids. Trimming took 6 bases from V and 6 from J, leaving 21 bases between them. CDR3 sequence reads: CASRGGSSPPSEQYF. CDR3 DNA: TGTGCCAGCAGGGGGGGAAGCTCCCCCCCCTCCGAGCAGTACTTC.

The V and J genes are TRBV12-3 or TRBV12-4 and TRBJ2-7; D is possibly TRBD1 (6 bases). Trimming pared 6 bases from V and 9 bases from J, leaving 15 bases between. CDR3 size: 12 residues. The DNA for the CDR3 is TGTGCCAGCAGCACCGACAGGAAAACGCAGTACTTC. Residues: CASSTDRKTQYF.

This clonotype was seen a handful of times. The chain uses TRBV18 and TRBJ2-1; the match to TRBD2 covers 10 bases. Germline lookup yields CDR1 KGHSH and CDR2 LQKENI. The trim removed 1 base at V and 8 bases at J, leaving 2 bases unmatched. The CDR3 contains 14 residues. The DNA for the CDR3 is TGTGCCAGCTCACCACAGCGGGAGGGGTATGAGCAGTTCTTC. It is translated as CASSPQREGYEQFF.

The chain joins TRBV20-1 to TRBJ2-1; D is uncertain. Germline V gene sequence: CDR1 DFQATT, CDR2 SNEGSKA (reference sequence). This CDR3 is built from 14 residues. Trimming removed 3 bases at V and 0 bases at J, with 9 bases between. Written as DNA, the CDR3 is TGCAGTGCTAGGATCTTTGCCTCCTACAATGAGCAGTTCTTC. Amino acid sequence: CSARIFASYNEQFF.

The chain employs TRBV20-1 and TRBJ2-1; TRBD2 is a possible D gene (6 bases). V was pared by 3 bases and J by 5 bases, with 11 bases between. Germline lookup yields CDR1 DFQATT and CDR2 SNEGSKA (reference sequence). The CDR3 loop spans 13 amino acids. The CDR3 loop is CSARGSGDNEQFF. The CDR3 nucleotides read TGCAGTGCTAGGGGTAGCGGAGACAATGAGCAGTTCTTC.

V and J are TRBV5-1 and TRBJ2-7; no reliable D call. Trimming removed 0 bases at V and 6 bases at J, with 7 bases between. The CDR3 spans 12 residues. Germline values: CDR1 SGHRS, CDR2 YFSETQ. DNA of the CDR3: TGCGCCAGCAGCTTGGAGAGAGGCGAGCAGTACTTC. Protein product: CASSLERGEQYF.

The sample holds a few counts of this clonotype. The rearrangement links TRBV29-1 to TRBJ1-1; 7 positions match TRBD1. Germline V gene data show CDR1 as SQVTM and CDR2 as ANQGSEA. Trimming took 6 bases from V and 8 from J; bases not matched to a gene: 6. The CDR3 sequence is 11 residues long. The CDR3 nucleotides are TGCAGCGTCGGGCGGACAGGAGAAGCTTTCTTT. It codes for CSVGRTGEAFF.

The CDR3 coding sequence is TGTGCCAGCAGCCGGGACAGGGGGCGCTTGGGCACAGATACGCAGTATTTT. Amino acids: CASSRDRGRLGTDTQYF. The chain employs TRBV25-1 and TRBJ2-3; 12 positions match TRBD1. The CDR3 is made up of 17 amino acids. The germline V gene encodes CDR1 MGHDK and CDR2 SYGVNS. The V and J ends lost 6 bases and 1 base, in that order; junction bases with no gene match: 8. Using reference TRBV25-1 and TRBJ2-3 for the parts outside the CDR3, the full variable domain is EADIYQTPRYLVIGTGKKITLECSQTMGHDKMYWYQQDPGMELHLIHYSYGVNSTEKGDLSSESTVSRIRTEHFPLTLESARPSHTSQYLCASSRDRGRLGTDTQYFGPGTRLTVL.

This CDR3 reads CASSQDPSSSYNSPLHF. The CDR3 bases are TGCGCCAGCAGCCAAGATCCCTCCAGCTCCTATAATTCACCCCTCCACTTT. The chain joins TRBV4-1 to TRBJ1-6; D remains ambiguous. The length of the CDR3 is 17 residues. Germline lookup yields CDR1 MGHRA and CDR2 YSYEKL. Trimming took 0 bases from V and 0 from J, leaving 9 bases between them.

The chain is built from TRBV20-1 and TRBJ1-1, with a possible D match to TRBD1 (5 bases). CDR1 is DFQATT and CDR2 is SNEGSKA in the germline V gene (reference sequence). This CDR3 is 12 amino acids long. V lost 5 bases and J lost 0, with 7 bases in between. The CDR3 nucleotides read TGCAGTGCTTGCAGGGTGAACACTGAAGCTTTCTTT. It is translated as CSACRVNTEAFF.

The table lists this clonotype with a few counts. V usage is TRBV7-6 and J usage is TRBJ2-1; 8 bases match TRBD1. V was clipped by 1 base and J by 4 bases; unmatched bases: 9. Germline loops: CDR1 SGHVS, CDR2 FNYEAQ. The CDR3 loop spans 17 amino acids. The chain's CDR3 is CASSLVGQGVSYNEQFF. The CDR3 DNA follows: TGTGCCAGCAGCTTAGTAGGACAGGGAGTGTCTTACAATGAGCAGTTCTTC.

Many counts were recorded for this clonotype. J is TRBJ1-5 and V is TRBV12-3 or TRBV12-4; 7 positions match TRBD1. The junction had 4 bases not matched to a gene; V was cut back by 8 bases and J by 0 bases. The CDR3 is made up of 14 amino acids. The CDR3 coding sequence is TGTGCCAGCGGGACAGAAAATAGCAATCAGCCCCAGCATTTT. Translation gives CASGTENSNQPQHF.

This sequence joins TRBV12-3 or TRBV12-4 and TRBJ2-7; D gene unclear. This CDR3 contains 12 residues. The germline V and J ends were trimmed by 5 bases and 6 bases, with 11 bases remaining between them. The CDR3 here is CASSTVLFEQYF. CDR3 coding DNA: TGTGCCAGCAGTACTGTCCTATTCGAGCAGTACTTC.

This clonotype was counted only a few times. The V gene is TRBV4-2, the J gene TRBJ2-5; 8 bases align to TRBD1. This CDR3 contains 14 residues. The V gene end was trimmed by 2 bases and the J gene end by 4 bases; junction bases not matched to a gene: 3. Germline CDR1 reads LGHNA; CDR2 reads YNFKEQ. The DNA for the CDR3 is TGTGCCAGCAGCCAAACCGGGACAGGAGAGACCCAGTACTTC. This sequence encodes CASSQTGTGETQYF.

This clonotype was observed a handful of times. This sequence joins TRBV6-2 or TRBV6-3 and TRBJ2-7; possible D gene TRBD2, 7 bases. Germline V gives CDR1 MNHEY, CDR2 SVGEGT. V was trimmed by 6 bases and J by 3 bases, leaving 18 bases between them. The CDR3 is made up of 15 amino acids. The CDR3 region is CASRPRGLSFYEQYF. In nucleotides, the CDR3 is TGTGCCAGCAGGCCGCGGGGGCTTTCATTCTACGAGCAGTACTTC.